Listed below are T cell receptor beta chains from one sample, sequenced in a study of a mutant IDH1 vaccine in newly diagnosed glioma. These receptors are not linked to any known antigen. Using immunoSEQ multiplex PCR, the repertoire was profiled, and TCRdb retains in-frame clones only, with some absent. This sample has about 58,000 clones; around 80% occur once, and the top ten carry over 7%. Sequenced here: PBMCs, sampled from a glioma patient whose treatment included an IDH1 peptide vaccine. These receptors were taken from a woman aged 45-65 years with glioma. The CDR3 runs from the conserved cysteine through the conserved F or W. The D gene is left open where the match is weak. Rows may omit the clone size; those that give it use once, few, many or a size class.

v_call	j_call	clone_size	d_call	cdr3_nt	cdr3_aa
TRBV5-1	TRBJ2-7	-	-	TGCGCCAGCAGCCCCGGTTCCACCTACGAGCAGTACTTC	CASSPGSTYEQYF
TRBV14	TRBJ2-2	-	-	TGTGCCAGCAGCCTGAGAACGGGACGCACGAACACCGGGGAGCTGTTTTTT	CASSLRTGRTNTGELFF
TRBV4-3	TRBJ1-2	once	-	TGCGCCAGCAGCCAAGCCAGGGCCGACGATGGCTACACCTTC	CASSQARADDGYTF
TRBV15	TRBJ2-5	-	-	TGTGCCACCAGCAGAGATCCGAACAGCCAAGAGACCCAGTACTTC	CATSRDPNSQETQYF
TRBV6-5	TRBJ1-1	-	-	TGTGCCAGCAGTTACTCGGCGGGCCTGAACACTGAAGCTTTCTTT	CASSYSAGLNTEAFF
TRBV6-1	TRBJ2-2	-	TRBD2	TGTGCCAGCACCACTAGCGGGGGGAACACCGGGGAGCTGTTTTTT	CASTTSGGNTGELFF
TRBV28	TRBJ1-1	few	-	TGTGCCAGCAGTTCCCATCGGGTGAACACTGAAGCTTTCTTT	CASSSHRVNTEAFF
TRBV29-1	TRBJ2-5	-	-	TGCAGCGTTGAAGTGATGCAGCAAGAGACCCAGTACTTC	CSVEVMQQETQYF
TRBV10-3	TRBJ2-1	-	TRBD2	TGTGCCATCAGCGTGGGGACTAGCGGCAATGAGCAGTTCTTC	CAISVGTSGNEQFF
TRBV19	TRBJ1-5	-	TRBD1	TGTGCCAGTACCCGGGGGAGCAGGGGGGTCAATCAGCCCCAGCATTTT	CASTRGSRGVNQPQHF
TRBV4-1	TRBJ1-1	medium-sized	TRBD1	TGCGCCAGCAGCCAACCCCTTCGGACAGGGAACACTGAAGCTTTCTTT	CASSQPLRTGNTEAFF
TRBV4-2	TRBJ2-2	-	-	TGTGCCAGCAGCCAAGAGACAGCCACCGGGGAGCTGTTTTTT	CASSQETATGELFF
TRBV6-6	TRBJ1-1	-	TRBD1	TGTGCCAGCAGTCAGCCGGGACAGCAGAACACTGAAGCTTTCTTT	CASSQPGQQNTEAFF
TRBV5-5	TRBJ2-7	-	-	TGTGCCAGCAGCTTGCTCGGTCCAGGTGCATTTTCCTACGAGCAGTACTTC	CASSLLGPGAFSYEQYF
TRBV6-6	TRBJ1-1	-	-	TGTGCCAGCAGTTTGACAGAGAACACTGAAGCTTTCTTT	CASSLTENTEAFF
TRBV4-3	TRBJ2-5	-	TRBD2	TGCGCCAGCAGCCAGGGACTAGCTAGGGAGACCCAGTACTTC	CASSQGLARETQYF
TRBV28	TRBJ1-1	once	-	TGTGCCAGCAGTTTACTGCCTGGGGCCGGTATGACTGAAGCTTTCTTT	CASSLLPGAGMTEAFF
TRBV5-1	TRBJ2-3	-	TRBD1	TGCGCCAGCATGCGGTCGAGGACAGGGGTTTCCGAAGATACGCAGTATTTT	CASMRSRTGVSEDTQYF
TRBV9	TRBJ1-3	once	-	TGTGCCAGCAGCGTAGCAGGGACGTACTCTGGAAACACCATATATTTT	CASSVAGTYSGNTIYF
TRBV19	TRBJ1-1	-	-	TGTGCCAGTAGTATTGGGGCCGGAGGGACTGAAGCTTTCTTT	CASSIGAGGTEAFF
TRBV7-2	TRBJ1-2	once	-	TGTGCCAGCAGCTTAAAGTCAGGAGACAACTATGGCTACACCTTC	CASSLKSGDNYGYTF
TRBV9	TRBJ2-5	-	-	TGTGCCAGCAGCGTAGGAACTCACTCACTAGAGACCCAGTACTTC	CASSVGTHSLETQYF
TRBV7-9	TRBJ1-1	-	-	TGTGCCAGCAGCCCCTCAGCGCTGAACACTGAAGCTTTCTTT	CASSPSALNTEAFF
TRBV10-3	TRBJ1-2	few	-	TGTGCCATCCGTCAGGGCACTGGTCACACCTTC	CAIRQGTGHTF
TRBV9	TRBJ2-2	-	-	TGTGCCAGCAGCGTAGTGGGGGGCCTGGGGGAGCTGTTTTTT	CASSVVGGLGELFF
TRBV29-1	TRBJ2-7	-	TRBD1	TGCAGCGCCCAGGGGGGGACAGGGGTTTACGAGCAGTACTTC	CSAQGGTGVYEQYF
TRBV19	TRBJ2-7	-	-	TGTGCCAGTAGTATGGTCCTTACGGCCTCCTACGAGCAGTACTTC	CASSMVLTASYEQYF
TRBV13	TRBJ1-4	-	TRBD1	TGTGCCAGCAGCTTACCGAGGGACAGTAATGAAAAACTGTTTTTT	CASSLPRDSNEKLFF
TRBV18	TRBJ2-1	-	TRBD2	TGTGCCAGCTCACCACGGCGGGGGGCAGACTACAATGAGCAGTTCTTC	CASSPRRGADYNEQFF
TRBV27	TRBJ1-1	-	-	TGTGCCAGCAGTTTTTCTGTACAGGGGAACACTGAAGCTTTCTTT	CASSFSVQGNTEAFF
TRBV6-5	TRBJ1-6	-	-	TGTGCCAGCAGTTACGGCTCGGGTTCACCCCTCCACTTT	CASSYGSGSPLHF
TRBV5-6	TRBJ2-1	-	TRBD1	TGTGCCAGCAGCCGGACAGGAACTTCCTACAATGAGCAGTTCTTC	CASSRTGTSYNEQFF